Below, 9 T cell receptor beta chains from the same sample are listed, as sequenced in a study of cytomegalovirus exposure and HLA in healthy donors. Primers for the PCR totalled 60 Vbeta and 13 Jbeta. Clones were read by immunoSEQ multiplex PCR, and TCRdb kept only the in-frame ones, dropping some. The sample lists about 180,000 clones, around four fifths occurring once. Sequencing was performed on PBMCs. The receptors stem from a young woman in good health and CMV-seronegative.

This chain connects TRBV7-9 to TRBJ1-2; D is perhaps TRBD1 (5 bases). This CDR3 spans 15 amino acids. The germline V gene has CDR1 SEHNR and CDR2 FQNEAQ (reference sequence). Trimming removed 5 bases at V and 6 bases at J, with 19 bases between. CDR3 sequence: CASSAGRETAHGYTF. DNA for the CDR3: TGTGCCAGCAGCGCAGGGAGGGAGACGGCACATGGCTACACCTTC.

The rearrangement uses TRBV5-1 and TRBJ2-7, with 9 bases lining up with TRBD1. This CDR3 is 14 amino acids long. Germline CDR1 SGHRS, CDR2 YFSETQ. J gave up 5 bases and V 5 bases, and 8 bases lay outside the gene matches. Here the CDR3 DNA reads TGCGCCAGCAGTGTCGGACAGGGGAGCGACGAGCAGTACTTC. It codes for CASSVGQGSDEQYF. The full variable domain, its missing parts supplied by reference TRBV5-1 and TRBJ2-7, is KAGVTQTPRYLIKTRGQQVTLSCSPISGHRSVSWYQQTPGQGLQFLFEYFSETQRNKGNFPGRFSGRQFSNSRSEMNVSTLELGDSALYLCASSVGQGSDEQYFGPGTRLTVT.

The genes are TRBV27 and TRBJ2-7; TRBD1 matches at 9 bases. The ends lost 0 bases at V and 3 bases at J; junction bases unmatched: 6. This CDR3 is 16 amino acids long. Germline loops: CDR1 MNHEY, CDR2 SMNVEV (reference sequence). DNA for the CDR3: TGTGCCAGCAGTTTATCCCCCGGGACAGGGAGCTACGAGCAGTACTTC. Translation: CASSLSPGTGSYEQYF.

In this sample, this clone turned up once. The chain has TRBV6-5 and TRBJ2-3, with D maybe TRBD1 (6 bases). Trimming cost V 7 bases and J 6 bases, with 17 bases left between them. This CDR3 is built from 14 residues. The germline CDR1 and CDR2 sequences are MNHEY and SVGAGI. The CDR3 spells CASTPYLGADTQYF. CDR3 bases: TGTGCCAGCACCCCCTACCTGGGGGCGGATACGCAGTATTTT.

The genes are TRBV9 and TRBJ2-1, with 9 positions matching TRBD1. The V segment lost 1 base and the J segment 3 bases; nucleotides outside the gene matches: 5. CDR1 SGDLS and CDR2 YYNGEE come from the germline V gene. This CDR3 spans 16 amino acids. The CDR3 DNA reads as TGTGCCAGCAGCGTACTGGGGACAGGGAACTACAATGAGCAGTTCTTC. Protein product: CASSVLGTGNYNEQFF.

The chain recombines TRBV10-1 with TRBJ1-1; maybe TRBD1 (6 bases). The CDR3 loop spans 15 amino acids. Trimming cost V 3 bases and J 0 bases, with 11 bases left between them. CDR1 and CDR2 (germline): WNHNN, SYGVQD (reference sequence). CDR3 in DNA: TGCGCCAGCAGTGAAGGGGGGGCAATGAACACTGAAGCTTTCTTT. This codes for CASSEGGAMNTEAFF.

This clone has just one count. The V gene is TRBV7-9, the J gene TRBJ1-1, with 7 bases that match TRBD1. The germline gives CDR1 SEHNR, CDR2 FQNEAQ (reference sequence). The CDR3 is made up of 11 amino acids. V lost 11 bases and J lost 4; bases outside the gene matches: 4. This CDR3 reads CAPDRVTEAFF. The CDR3 nucleotides read TGTGCCCCCGACAGGGTCACTGAAGCTTTCTTT.

This chain connects TRBV5-1 to TRBJ2-6; D uncertain. This CDR3 has 17 residues. V gave up 0 bases and J gave up 2 bases, with 12 bases separating them. CDR1 and CDR2 (germline): SGHRS, YFSETQ. CDR3: CASSLGAQAAGANVLTF. CDR3 DNA sequence: TGCGCCAGCAGCTTGGGAGCTCAGGCAGCTGGGGCCAACGTCCTGACTTTC.

The chain links TRBV7-9 to TRBJ1-1, with 7 nucleotides matching TRBD1. Trimming cost V 2 bases and J 4 bases; bases outside gene matches: 1. The CDR3 is made up of 13 amino acids. Per germline, CDR1 SEHNR and CDR2 FQNEAQ (reference sequence). The CDR3 here is CASSLQGVTEAFF. The CDR3 bases are TGTGCCAGCAGCTTACAGGGGGTCACTGAAGCTTTCTTT.